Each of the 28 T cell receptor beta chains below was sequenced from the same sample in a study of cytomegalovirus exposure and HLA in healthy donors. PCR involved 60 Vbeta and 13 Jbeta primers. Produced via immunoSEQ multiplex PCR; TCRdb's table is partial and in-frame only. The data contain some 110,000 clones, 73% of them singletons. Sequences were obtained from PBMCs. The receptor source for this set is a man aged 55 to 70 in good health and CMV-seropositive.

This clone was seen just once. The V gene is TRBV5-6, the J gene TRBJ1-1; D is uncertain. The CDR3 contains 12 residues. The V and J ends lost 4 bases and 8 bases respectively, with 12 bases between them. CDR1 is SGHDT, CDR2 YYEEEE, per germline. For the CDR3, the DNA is TGTGCCAGCAGCCAGAGAGGGCCAGAAGCTTTCTTT. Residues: CASSQRGPEAFF.

This chain's CDR3 is CASTTTGQNTEAFF. CDR3 nucleotide sequence: TGCGCCAGCACAACCACAGGGCAGAACACTGAAGCTTTCTTT. This chain joins TRBV5-1 and TRBJ1-1; a weak D match, TRBD1 (6 bases). The germline V gene has CDR1 SGHRS and CDR2 YFSETQ. The CDR3 runs to 14 residues. V shed 6 bases and J shed 1 base, with 13 bases lying between them.

This chain's CDR3 is CAISEGLLGTGGVSETQYF. For the CDR3, the DNA is TGTGCCATCAGTGAAGGCTTATTGGGTACGGGCGGGGTGAGCGAGACCCAGTACTTC. The chain joins TRBV10-3 to TRBJ2-5, with a tentative D call TRBD2 (6 bases). V dropped 3 bases and J dropped 5 bases, with 28 bases sitting between them. The germline CDR1 and CDR2 sequences are ENHRY and SYGVKD. The CDR3 runs 19 residues.

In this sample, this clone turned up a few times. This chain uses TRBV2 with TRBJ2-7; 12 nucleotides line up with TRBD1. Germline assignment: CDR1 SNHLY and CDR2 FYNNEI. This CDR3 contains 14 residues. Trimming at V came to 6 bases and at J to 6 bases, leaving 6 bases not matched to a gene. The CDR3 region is CASRRGQGACEQYF. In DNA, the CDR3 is TGTGCCAGCAGGCGGGGACAGGGGGCCTGCGAGCAGTACTTC.

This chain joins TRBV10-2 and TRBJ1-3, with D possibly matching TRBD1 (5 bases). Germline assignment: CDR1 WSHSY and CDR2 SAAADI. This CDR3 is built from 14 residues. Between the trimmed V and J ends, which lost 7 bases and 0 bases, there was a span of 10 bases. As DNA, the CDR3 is TGCGCCAGCACCGGACAAAGCTCTGGAAACACCATATATTTT. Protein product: CASTGQSSGNTIYF.

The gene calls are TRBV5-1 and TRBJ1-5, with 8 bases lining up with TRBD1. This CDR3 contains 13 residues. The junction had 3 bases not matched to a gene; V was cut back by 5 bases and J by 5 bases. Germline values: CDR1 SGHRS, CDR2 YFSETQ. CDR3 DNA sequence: TGCGCCAGCAGGACAGGGGAAGATCAGCCCCAGCATTTT. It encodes CASRTGEDQPQHF.

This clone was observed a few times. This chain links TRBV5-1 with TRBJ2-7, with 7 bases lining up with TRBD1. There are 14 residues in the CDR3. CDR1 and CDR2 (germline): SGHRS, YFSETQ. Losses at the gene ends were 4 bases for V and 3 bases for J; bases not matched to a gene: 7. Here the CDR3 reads CASSTDRAIYEQYF. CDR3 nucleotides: TGCGCCAGCAGCACCGACAGGGCCATCTACGAGCAGTACTTC.

The DNA of the CDR3 is TGTGCCAGCAGTGAAAGGGGGGGCCTGGGGTACACAGATACGCAGTATTTT. It specifies CASSERGGLGYTDTQYF. V usage is TRBV6-1 and J usage is TRBJ2-3, with D tentatively TRBD2 (7 bases). This CDR3 has 17 amino acids. The V and J ends lost 2 bases and 2 bases respectively, with 17 bases between them. CDR1 is MNHNS and CDR2 is SASEGT in the germline V gene.

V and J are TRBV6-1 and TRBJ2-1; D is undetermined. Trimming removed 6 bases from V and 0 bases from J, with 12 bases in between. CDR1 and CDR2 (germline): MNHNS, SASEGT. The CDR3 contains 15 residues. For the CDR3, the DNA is TGTGCCAGCAGCCAATCGGGTTTCTCCTACAATGAGCAGTTCTTC. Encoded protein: CASSQSGFSYNEQFF.

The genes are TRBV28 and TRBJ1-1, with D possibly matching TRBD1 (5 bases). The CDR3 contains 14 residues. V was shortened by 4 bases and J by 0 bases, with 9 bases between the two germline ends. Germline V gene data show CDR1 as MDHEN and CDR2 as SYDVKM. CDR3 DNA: TGTGCCAGCAGTTCGGGGGGAATGAACACTGAAGCTTTCTTT. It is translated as CASSSGGMNTEAFF.

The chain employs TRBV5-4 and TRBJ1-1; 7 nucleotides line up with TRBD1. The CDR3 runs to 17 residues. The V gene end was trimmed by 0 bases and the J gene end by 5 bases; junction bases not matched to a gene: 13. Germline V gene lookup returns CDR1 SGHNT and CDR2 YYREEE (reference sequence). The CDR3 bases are TGTGCCAGCAGCTTGGGGTGGTTGGCAGGGGGTTGGACTGAAGCTTTCTTT. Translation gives CASSLGWLAGGWTEAFF.

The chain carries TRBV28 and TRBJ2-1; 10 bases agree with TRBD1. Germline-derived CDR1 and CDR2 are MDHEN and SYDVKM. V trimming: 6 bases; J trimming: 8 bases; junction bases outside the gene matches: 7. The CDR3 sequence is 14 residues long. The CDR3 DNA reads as TGTGCCAGCAGGGGGGACAGGGGTCTGGATGAGCAGTTCTTC. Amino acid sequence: CASRGDRGLDEQFF.

CDR3 amino acids: CATSSGWGYSGANVLTF. The CDR3 DNA follows: TGTGCCACCAGCAGCGGCTGGGGCTACTCTGGGGCCAACGTCCTGACTTTC. V is TRBV15 and J is TRBJ2-6; D might be TRBD1 (5 bases). V was trimmed by 3 bases and J by 0 bases, leaving 12 bases between them. There are 17 residues in the CDR3. Looked up from germline, CDR1 is LNHNV and CDR2 is YYDKDF (reference sequence). The full variable domain, with the rest looked up from reference TRBV15 and TRBJ2-6, is DAMVIQNPRYQVTQFGKPVTLSCSQTLNHNVMYWYQQKSSQAPKLLFHYYDKDFNNEADTPDNFQSRRPNTSFCFLDIRSPGLGDTAMYLCATSSGWGYSGANVLTFGAGSRLTVL.

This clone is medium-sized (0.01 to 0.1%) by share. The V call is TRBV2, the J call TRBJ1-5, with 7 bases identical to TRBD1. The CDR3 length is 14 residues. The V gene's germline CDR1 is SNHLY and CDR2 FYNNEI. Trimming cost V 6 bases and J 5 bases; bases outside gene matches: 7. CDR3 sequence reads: CASSSGTDHQPQHF. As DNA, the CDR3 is TGTGCCAGCAGCTCCGGGACAGATCATCAGCCCCAGCATTTT.

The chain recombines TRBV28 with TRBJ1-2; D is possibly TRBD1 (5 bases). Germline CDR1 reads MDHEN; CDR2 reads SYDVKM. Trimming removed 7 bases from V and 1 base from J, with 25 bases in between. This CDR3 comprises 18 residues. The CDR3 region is CASIASSGPSSYNYGYTF. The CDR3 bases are TGTGCCAGCATCGCCTCTTCAGGGCCCTCCTCCTATAACTATGGCTACACCTTC.

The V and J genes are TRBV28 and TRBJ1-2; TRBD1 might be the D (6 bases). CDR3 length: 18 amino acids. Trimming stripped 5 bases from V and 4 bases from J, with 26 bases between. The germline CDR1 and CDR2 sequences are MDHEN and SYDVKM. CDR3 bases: TGTGCCAGCAGTCCTCCTGGACTCGGACAGACGGCCGGCTATGGCTACACCTTC. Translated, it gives CASSPPGLGQTAGYGYTF.

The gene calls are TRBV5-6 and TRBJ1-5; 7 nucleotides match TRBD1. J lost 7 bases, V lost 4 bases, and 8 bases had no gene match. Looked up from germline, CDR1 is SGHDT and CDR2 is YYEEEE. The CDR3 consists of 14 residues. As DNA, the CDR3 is TGTGCCAGCAGCCGACAGGGAAGGGGGCAGCCCCAGCATTTT. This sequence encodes CASSRQGRGQPQHF.

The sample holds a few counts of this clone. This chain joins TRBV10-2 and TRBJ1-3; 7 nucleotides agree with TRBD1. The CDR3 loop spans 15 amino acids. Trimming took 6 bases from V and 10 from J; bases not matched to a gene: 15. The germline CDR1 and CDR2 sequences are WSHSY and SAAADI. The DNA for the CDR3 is TGCGCCAGCAGCCTACAGGGGCCCGGGGAAAAGACCATATATTTT. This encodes CASSLQGPGEKTIYF.

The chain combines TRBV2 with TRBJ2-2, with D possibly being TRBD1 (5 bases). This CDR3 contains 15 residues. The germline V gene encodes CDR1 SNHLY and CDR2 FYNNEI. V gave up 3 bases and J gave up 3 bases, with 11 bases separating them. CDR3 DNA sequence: TGTGCCAGCAGTGAGGCAGGGTATGACACCGGGGAGCTGTTTTTT. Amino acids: CASSEAGYDTGELFF.

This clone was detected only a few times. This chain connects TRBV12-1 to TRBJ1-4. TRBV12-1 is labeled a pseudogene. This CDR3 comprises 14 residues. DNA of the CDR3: TGTGCCAGCAGCTTGAGGGCCTGTAATGAAAAACTGTTTTTT. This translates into CASSLRACNEKLFF.

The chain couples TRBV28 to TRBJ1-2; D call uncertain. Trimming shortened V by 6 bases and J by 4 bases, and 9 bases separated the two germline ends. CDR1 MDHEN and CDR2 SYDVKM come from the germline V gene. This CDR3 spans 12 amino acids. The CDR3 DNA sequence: TGTGCCAGCAGCCGGGAGATCTATGGCTACACCTTC. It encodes CASSREIYGYTF.

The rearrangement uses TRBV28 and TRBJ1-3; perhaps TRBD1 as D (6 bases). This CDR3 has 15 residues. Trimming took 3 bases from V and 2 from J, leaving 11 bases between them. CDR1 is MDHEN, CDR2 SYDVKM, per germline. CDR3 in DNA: TGTGCCAGCAGTTTTCAGGGGTATACTGGAAACACCATATATTTT. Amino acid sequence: CASSFQGYTGNTIYF. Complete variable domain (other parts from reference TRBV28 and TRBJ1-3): DVKVTQSSRYLVKRTGEKVFLECVQDMDHENMFWYRQDPGLGLRLIYFSYDVKMKEKGDIPEGYSVSREKKERFSLILESASTNQTSMYLCASSFQGYTGNTIYFGEGSWLTVV.

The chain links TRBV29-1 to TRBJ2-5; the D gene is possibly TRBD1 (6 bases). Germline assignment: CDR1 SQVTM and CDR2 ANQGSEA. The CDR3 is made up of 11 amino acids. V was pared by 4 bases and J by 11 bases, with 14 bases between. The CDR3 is CSVGGQGKQYF. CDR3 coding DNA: TGCAGCGTTGGGGGTCAGGGGAAGCAGTACTTC. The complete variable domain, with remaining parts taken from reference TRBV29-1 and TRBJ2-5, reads SAVISQKPSRDICQRGTSLTIQCQVDSQVTMMFWYRQQPGQSLTLIATANQGSEATYESGFVIDKFPISRPNLTFSTLTVSNMSPEDSSIYLCSVGGQGKQYFGPGTRLLVL.

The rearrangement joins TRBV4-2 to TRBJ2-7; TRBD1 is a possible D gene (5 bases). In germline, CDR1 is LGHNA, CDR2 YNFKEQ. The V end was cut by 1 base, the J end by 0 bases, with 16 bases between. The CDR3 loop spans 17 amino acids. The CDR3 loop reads CASSQGFAGLSSYEQYF. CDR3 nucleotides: TGTGCCAGCAGCCAAGGATTCGCAGGGCTAAGCTCCTACGAGCAGTACTTC.

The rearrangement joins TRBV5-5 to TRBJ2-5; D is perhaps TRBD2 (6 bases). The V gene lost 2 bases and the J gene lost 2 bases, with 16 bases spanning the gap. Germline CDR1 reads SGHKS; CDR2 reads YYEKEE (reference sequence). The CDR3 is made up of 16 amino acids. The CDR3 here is CASSFSSGSLQETQYF. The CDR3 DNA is TGTGCCAGCAGCTTTTCCTCCGGGAGTCTTCAAGAGACCCAGTACTTC.

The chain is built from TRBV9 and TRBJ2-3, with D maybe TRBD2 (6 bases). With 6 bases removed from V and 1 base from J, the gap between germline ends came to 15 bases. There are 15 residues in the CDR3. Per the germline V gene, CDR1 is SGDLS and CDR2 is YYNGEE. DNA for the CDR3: TGTGCCAGCAATAGACAGAGGGAGGGCACAGATACGCAGTATTTT. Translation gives CASNRQREGTDTQYF.

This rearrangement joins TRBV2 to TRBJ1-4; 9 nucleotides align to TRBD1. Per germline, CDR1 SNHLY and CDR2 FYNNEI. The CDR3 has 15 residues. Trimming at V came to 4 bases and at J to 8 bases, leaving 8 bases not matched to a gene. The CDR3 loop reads CASSGQGGEREKLFF. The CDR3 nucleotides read TGTGCCAGCAGTGGACAGGGGGGCGAAAGGGAAAAACTGTTTTTT.

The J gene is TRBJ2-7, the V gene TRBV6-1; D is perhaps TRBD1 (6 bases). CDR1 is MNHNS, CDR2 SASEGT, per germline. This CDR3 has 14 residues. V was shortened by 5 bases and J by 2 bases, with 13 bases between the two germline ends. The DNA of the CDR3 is TGTGCCAGCAGTTCACTACAGGGAACCTACGAGCAGTACTTC. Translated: CASSSLQGTYEQYF.